The T cell receptor beta chain under discussion was sequenced for a study of cytomegalovirus exposure and HLA in healthy donors. Study-wide points: Later analysis associated a missense DCLRE1C variant with TCR beta V- and J-gene trimming.

After removal of 5 bases from V and 5 bases from J, the junction contained 13 bases not matched to a gene. This CDR3 is built from 17 residues. CDR1 is SGHDT and CDR2 is YYEEEE in the germline V gene. Primers: 60 Vbeta forward and 13 Jbeta reverse. Measured with immunoSEQ multiplex PCR; TCRdb has only the in-frame clones, and not every one. The data show tens of thousands of clones, over 60% seen once. This clone was seen only once. Its matching antigen is unknown. J is TRBJ2-5 and V is TRBV5-6; 12 bases map to TRBD1. Sequenced input: PBMCs. The sequence was obtained from a man under 40 in good health and CMV-seropositive. Written as DNA, the CDR3 is TGTGCCAGCAGACGGTGGGGGACAGGGGGCTTCGGGGAGACCCAGTACTTC. Protein: CASRRWGTGGFGETQYF.